What follows is one TCR beta chain and its context. Antigen: not known. The assay was immunoSEQ multiplex PCR, and TCRdb's table has in-frame clones only and misses some. The data contain 99,000 or so clones, roughly 84% of them singletons. This sample was taken from a study of graft-versus-host responses after intestinal transplantation. From germline, CDR1 is KGHSH and CDR2 LQKENI. The CDR3 loop spans 14 amino acids. The ends lost 4 bases at V and 4 bases at J; junction bases unmatched: 4. The specimen comprised unstimulated CD4+ T cells sorted from spleen or lymph node cells, sampled before intestinal transplant. The chain uses TRBV18 and TRBJ2-5; TRBD2 matches 9 bases. The sequence derives from a human donor who received an intestinal transplant. This CDR3 reads CASSLTTSGETQYF. CDR3 bases: TGTGCCAGCTCACTCACGACTAGCGGAGAGACCCAGTACTTC.